This passage covers 21 T cell receptor beta chains from one sample sequenced in a study of metastatic and nonmetastatic thyroid tumors (dated by TCRdb to 2020 to 2022). The library was obtained by PCR. The sequencing machine was an Illumina HiSeq 4000. TCRdb reran the public reads through fastp at Q25 and MiXCR, keeping productive beta chains. This sample has about 13,000 clones in its table, and 28% of those were observed once. The ten largest account for 12% of the sample. No treatment had been received by any patient before thyroid surgery. Material: tumor tissue. Every receptor here comes from a female donor with papillary thyroid cancer or a benign thyroid nodule (not recorded which). Some clones in this sample may be carry-over from other donors' samples.

There are many counts of this clone. A much larger clone differs by one base, so this may be a read error. The chain has TRBV6-5 and TRBJ1-6; D gene unclear. The germline V gene has CDR1 MNHEY and CDR2 SVGAGI. This CDR3 comprises 15 residues. This chain's CDR3 is CASSYSAGYNPPLHF. The CDR3 DNA follows: TGTGCCAGCAGTTACTCCGCGGGGTATAATCCACCCCTCCACTTT.

This clone was picked up many times. The chain employs TRBV10-3 and TRBJ2-3, with D tentatively TRBD1 (6 bases). Germline values: CDR1 ENHRY, CDR2 SYGVKD. V lost 7 bases and J 1 base, leaving 12 bases between the germline ends. CDR3 length: 14 residues. CDR3 region: CAITRDIRTDTQYF. The CDR3, as DNA: TGTGCCATCACTCGGGACATTCGCACAGATACGCAGTATTTT.

This chain links TRBV20-1 with TRBJ1-2, with D possibly TRBD1 on 5 matching bases. The V gene lost 1 base and the J gene lost 4 bases, with 13 bases spanning the gap. From germline, CDR1 is DFQATT and CDR2 SNEGSKA (reference sequence). The CDR3 length is 14 residues. This CDR3 reads CSARVSGHIYGYTF. CDR3 DNA: TGCAGTGCTAGAGTATCGGGGCACATCTATGGCTACACCTTC.

The chain uses TRBV20-1 and TRBJ2-1; unclear D gene. Trimming stripped 1 base from V and 4 bases from J, with 14 bases between. Germline V gene sequence: CDR1 DFQATT, CDR2 SNEGSKA (reference sequence). There are 15 residues in the CDR3. The DNA of the CDR3 is TGCAGTGCTAGAGCCCCAGCGCTCGATTACAATGAGCAGTTCTTC. Its protein product is CSARAPALDYNEQFF.

The gene calls are TRBV7-2 and TRBJ2-7, with a weak D call TRBD2 (6 bases). Trimming stripped 6 bases from V and 2 bases from J, with 11 bases between. Germline V CDR1 and CDR2: SGHTA, FQGNSA. The CDR3 sequence is 13 residues long. CDR3 region: CASRKTGAYEQYF. The CDR3 region has the DNA TGTGCCAGCAGGAAGACGGGGGCCTACGAGCAGTACTTC.

V gene TRBV7-2 combines with J gene TRBJ2-7; D call uncertain. V shed 1 base and J shed 3 bases, with 4 bases lying between them. The CDR3 covers 12 residues. Germline CDR1 SGHTA, CDR2 FQGNSA. The DNA of the CDR3 is TGTGCCAGCAGCTTAGGGTTCTACGAGCAGTACTTC. Its protein product is CASSLGFYEQYF. Full variable domain (outside the CDR3, taken from reference TRBV7-2 and TRBJ2-7): GAGVSQSPSNKVTEKGKDVELRCDPISGHTALYWYRQSLGQGLEFLIYFQGNSAPDKSGLPSDRFSAERTGGSVSTLTIQRTQQEDSAVYLCASSLGFYEQYFGPGTRLTVT.

This clone has a count of ten or more. Other DNA sequences of this sample code for an identical CDR3. V usage is TRBV7-3 and J usage is TRBJ2-2, with 8 bases fitting TRBD2. The length of the CDR3 is 16 residues. CDR1 SGHTA and CDR2 FQGTGA come from the germline V gene. V shed 2 bases and J 4 bases; nucleotides not matched to a gene: 6. CDR3 sequence (DNA): TGTGCCAGCAGCTTAGACAGCGGGAGTTTCACCGGGGAGCTGTTTTTT. Translation: CASSLDSGSFTGELFF.

This clone was seen a few times. The gene calls are TRBV5-6 and TRBJ2-3; no firm D call. The V end lost 0 bases, the J end lost 0 bases, and 11 bases lay between the germline ends. The CDR3 consists of 16 residues. The V gene's germline CDR1 is SGHDT and CDR2 YYEEEE. CDR3 sequence reads: CASSLALSPSTDTQYF. CDR3 coding DNA: TGTGCCAGCAGCTTGGCCCTTTCCCCAAGCACAGATACGCAGTATTTT. Combining the CDR3 with reference TRBV5-6 and TRBJ2-3 gives the whole variable domain DAGVTQSPTHLIKTRGQQVTLRCSPKSGHDTVSWYQQALGQGPQFIFQYYEEEERQRGNFPDRFSGHQFPNYSSELNVNALLLGDSALYLCASSLALSPSTDTQYFGPGTRLTVL.

By share, this clone ranks as medium-sized. The chain carries TRBV20-1 and TRBJ2-1, with TRBD2 identical over 13 bases. The CDR3 is 15 residues long. V lost 5 bases to trimming and J lost 4 bases; unmatched junction nucleotides: 5. Germline V gene sequence: CDR1 DFQATT, CDR2 SNEGSKA (reference sequence). CDR3 coding DNA: TGCAGTGCTGTCGGGACTAGCGGGAAATACAATGAGCAGTTCTTC. This codes for CSAVGTSGKYNEQFF.

The rearrangement links TRBV30 to TRBJ2-2; D is ambiguous. CDR1 and CDR2 (germline): GTSNPN, SVGIG (reference sequence). V was cut by 1 base and J by 6 bases, with 6 bases left in between. The CDR3 has 12 residues. The chain's CDR3 is CAWSGPSGELFF. The CDR3 DNA reads as TGTGCCTGGAGTGGACCGTCCGGGGAGCTGTTTTTT. The whole variable domain, filled in from reference TRBV30 and TRBJ2-2, reads SQTIHQWPATLVQPVGSPLSLECTVEGTSNPNLYWYRQAAGRGLQLLFYSVGIGQISSEVPQNLSASRPQDRQFILSSKKLLLSDSGFYLCAWSGPSGELFFGEGSRLTVL.

By proportion, this clone is medium-sized (0.01 to 0.1%). In DNA, the CDR3 is TGTGCCAGCAGTGAACAGACAGGGACAGGGGAGCAGTACTTC. Translating gives CASSEQTGTGEQYF. This chain connects TRBV2 to TRBJ2-7, with 9 bases matching TRBD1. V dropped 2 bases and J dropped 7; count of bases not matched to a gene: 6. The CDR3 has 14 amino acids. The germline CDR1 and CDR2 sequences are SNHLY and FYNNEI.

The chain uses TRBV12-3 or TRBV12-4 and TRBJ1-2; no clear D gene. V lost 5 bases and J lost 5, with 18 bases in between. The CDR3 spans 15 residues. The CDR3 region has the DNA TGTGCCAGCAGTCAGGCCCGGGGAGGGTCTTATGGCTACACCTTC. It is translated as CASSQARGGSYGYTF.

In this sample, this clone turned up many times. V usage is TRBV29-1 and J usage is TRBJ2-3; D may be TRBD2 (5 bases). V was pared by 8 bases and J by 2 bases, with 14 bases between. The CDR3 covers 13 residues. CDR1 and CDR2 from the germline V gene are SQVTM and ANQGSEA. The CDR3 nucleotides read TGCAGCACGCGGACGGGGAACACAGATACGCAGTATTTT. Amino acids: CSTRTGNTDTQYF.

This chain connects TRBV12-3 or TRBV12-4 to TRBJ2-7, with 12 positions matching TRBD1. The CDR3 is 14 amino acids. The V segment lost 7 bases and the J segment 7 bases; nucleotides outside the gene matches: 8. CDR3 residues: CASTSGQGAREQYF. CDR3 DNA: TGTGCCAGCACCTCGGGACAGGGGGCGCGGGAGCAGTACTTC.

This clone has a count of ten or more. The chain carries TRBV7-2 and TRBJ2-5; D is unresolved. Germline V CDR1 and CDR2: SGHTA, FQGNSA. Trimming took 2 bases from V and 2 from J, leaving 9 bases between them. The CDR3 extends over 14 amino acids. CDR3 loop: CASSLTRPQETQYF. DNA of the CDR3: TGTGCCAGCAGCTTAACAAGGCCGCAAGAGACCCAGTACTTC. The full variable domain, its missing parts supplied by reference TRBV7-2 and TRBJ2-5, is GAGVSQSPSNKVTEKGKDVELRCDPISGHTALYWYRQSLGQGLEFLIYFQGNSAPDKSGLPSDRFSAERTGGSVSTLTIQRTQQEDSAVYLCASSLTRPQETQYFGPGTRLLVL.

This clone is medium-sized (0.01 to 0.1%) by share. The rearrangement links TRBV20-1 to TRBJ2-7; TRBD2 matches 9 bases. Germline V lookup: CDR1 DFQATT, CDR2 SNEGSKA (reference sequence). The ends lost 5 bases at V and 4 bases at J; junction bases unmatched: 15. The CDR3 extends over 16 amino acids. CDR3 nucleotides: TGCAGTGCTGGGGGGGGAAGCGGGAGGTTTGAGTACGAGCAGTACTTC. It yields the protein CSAGGGSGRFEYEQYF.

The rearrangement links TRBV6-1 to TRBJ1-5, with D unclear. Trimming stripped 10 bases from V and 5 bases from J, with 15 bases between. CDR1 is MNHNS, CDR2 SASEGT, per germline. The CDR3 is 13 amino acids. CDR3 sequence reads: CAINERTDQPQHF. CDR3 nucleotides: TGTGCCATCAATGAAAGAACAGATCAGCCCCAGCATTTT.

The V call is TRBV11-2, the J call TRBJ1-2, with unresolved D. V lost 0 bases and J 3 bases, leaving 8 bases between the germline ends. In germline, CDR1 is SGHAT, CDR2 FQNNGV. The CDR3 consists of 14 residues. This chain's CDR3 is CASSLDNTDYGYTF. Written as DNA, the CDR3 is TGTGCCAGCAGCTTAGATAACACGGACTATGGCTACACCTTC.

At least ten counts were recorded for this clone. The chain carries TRBV19 and TRBJ1-1; D is perhaps TRBD1 (5 bases). The ends were cut back, 3 bases at V and 11 bases at J, with 13 bases in the middle. CDR1 LNHDA and CDR2 SQIVND come from the germline V gene (reference sequence). The CDR3 covers 12 residues. CDR3 bases: TGTGCCAGTAGTATCGAGGGGATCGGGGCTTTCTTT. It translates to CASSIEGIGAFF.

The rearrangement uses TRBV11-2 and TRBJ2-6; 7 bases match TRBD2. The junction had 7 bases not matched to a gene; V was cut back by 2 bases and J by 0 bases. This CDR3 comprises 18 residues. Germline assignment: CDR1 SGHAT and CDR2 FQNNGV. The CDR3, as DNA: TGTGCCAGCAGCTTACGGGGGGTCGAATACTCTGGGGCCAACGTCCTGACTTTC. This encodes CASSLRGVEYSGANVLTF.

Remarks on this clone: The germline gene is not matched at one end of the junction; a read error may be the cause. V is TRBV7-8 and J is TRBJ2-1, with 7 bases lining up with TRBD2. Germline lookup yields CDR1 SGHVS and CDR2 FQNEAQ. The CDR3 has 17 amino acids. CDR3 sequence reads: CASILRGVQGAQGEQFF. CDR3 nucleotide sequence: TGTGCCAGCATCTTACGGGGGGTACAAGGGGCGCAGGGTGAGCAGTTCTTC.